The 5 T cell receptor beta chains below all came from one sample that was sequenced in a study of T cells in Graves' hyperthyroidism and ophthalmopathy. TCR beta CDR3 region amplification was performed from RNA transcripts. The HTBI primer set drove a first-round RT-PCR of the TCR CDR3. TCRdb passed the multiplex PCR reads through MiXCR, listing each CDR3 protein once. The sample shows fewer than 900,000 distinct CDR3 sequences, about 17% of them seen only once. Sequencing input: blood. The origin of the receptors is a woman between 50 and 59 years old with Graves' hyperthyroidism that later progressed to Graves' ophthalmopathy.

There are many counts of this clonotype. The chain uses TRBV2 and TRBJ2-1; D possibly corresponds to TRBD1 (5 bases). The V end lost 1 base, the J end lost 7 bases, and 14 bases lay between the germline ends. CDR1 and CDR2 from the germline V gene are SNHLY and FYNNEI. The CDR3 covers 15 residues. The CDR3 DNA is TGTGCCAGCAGTGAAGTTCCAGGGATGAGGAATGAGCAGTTCTTC. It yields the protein CASSEVPGMRNEQFF.

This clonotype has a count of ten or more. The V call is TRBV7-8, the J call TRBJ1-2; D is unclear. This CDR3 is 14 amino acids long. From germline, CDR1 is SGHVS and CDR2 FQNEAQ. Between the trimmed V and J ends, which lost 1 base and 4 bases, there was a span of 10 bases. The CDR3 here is CASSLVEDFYGYTF. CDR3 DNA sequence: TGTGCCAGCAGCTTAGTTGAGGACTTCTATGGCTACACCTTC.

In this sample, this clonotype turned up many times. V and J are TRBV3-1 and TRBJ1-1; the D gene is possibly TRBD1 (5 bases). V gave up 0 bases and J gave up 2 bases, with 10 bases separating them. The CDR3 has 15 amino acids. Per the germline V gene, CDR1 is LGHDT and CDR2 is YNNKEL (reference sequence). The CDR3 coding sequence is TGTGCCAGCAGCCAAGATCCAGGGCCTAACACTGAAGCTTTCTTT. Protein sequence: CASSQDPGPNTEAFF.

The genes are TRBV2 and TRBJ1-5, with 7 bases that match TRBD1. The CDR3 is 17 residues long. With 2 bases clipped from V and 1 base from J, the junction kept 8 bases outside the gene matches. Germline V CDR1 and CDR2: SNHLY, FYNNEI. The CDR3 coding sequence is TGTGCCAGCAGTGAAAGGGACAGAGGTGTCAGCAATCAGCCCCAGCATTTT. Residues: CASSERDRGVSNQPQHF.

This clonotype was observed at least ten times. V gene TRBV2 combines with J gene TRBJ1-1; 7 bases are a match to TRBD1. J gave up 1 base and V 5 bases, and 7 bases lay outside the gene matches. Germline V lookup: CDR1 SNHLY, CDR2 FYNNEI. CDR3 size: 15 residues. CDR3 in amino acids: CASSSDRVGNTEAFF. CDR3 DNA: TGTGCCAGCAGTTCCGACAGGGTAGGGAACACTGAAGCTTTCTTT.